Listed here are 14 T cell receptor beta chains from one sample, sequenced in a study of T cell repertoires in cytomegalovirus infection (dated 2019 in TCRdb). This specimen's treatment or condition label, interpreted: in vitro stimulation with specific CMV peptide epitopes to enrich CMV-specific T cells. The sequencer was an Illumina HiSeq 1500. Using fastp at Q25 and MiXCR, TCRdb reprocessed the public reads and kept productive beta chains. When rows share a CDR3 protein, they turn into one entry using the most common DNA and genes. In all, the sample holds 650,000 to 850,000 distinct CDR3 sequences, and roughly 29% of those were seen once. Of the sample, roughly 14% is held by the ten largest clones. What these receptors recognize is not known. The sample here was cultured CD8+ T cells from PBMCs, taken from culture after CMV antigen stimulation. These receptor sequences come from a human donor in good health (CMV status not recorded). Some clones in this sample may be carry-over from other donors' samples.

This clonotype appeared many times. The CDR3 here is CASTWVMGTEAFF. CDR3 bases: TGTGCCAGCACCTGGGTGATGGGGACTGAAGCTTTCTTT. The gene calls are TRBV12-3 or TRBV12-4 and TRBJ1-1; D not resolved. V lost 7 bases and J 5 bases, leaving 14 bases between the germline ends. This CDR3 comprises 13 residues.

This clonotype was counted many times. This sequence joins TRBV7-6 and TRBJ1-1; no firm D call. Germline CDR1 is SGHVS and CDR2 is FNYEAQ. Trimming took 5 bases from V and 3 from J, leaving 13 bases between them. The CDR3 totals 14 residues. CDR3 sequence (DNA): TGTGCCAGCAGCCTCGGCGGGAGTCACACTGAAGCTTTCTTT. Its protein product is CASSLGGSHTEAFF.

Here the CDR3 DNA reads TGTGCCAGCAGACCAGCTAGGAATTTGGGAGAAAAACTGTTTTTT. Protein product: CASRPARNLGEKLFF. The V call is TRBV11-2, the J call TRBJ1-4; D is unresolved. Per germline, CDR1 SGHAT and CDR2 FQNNGV. The CDR3 is 15 residues long. V lost 6 bases and J 8 bases, leaving 19 bases between the germline ends.

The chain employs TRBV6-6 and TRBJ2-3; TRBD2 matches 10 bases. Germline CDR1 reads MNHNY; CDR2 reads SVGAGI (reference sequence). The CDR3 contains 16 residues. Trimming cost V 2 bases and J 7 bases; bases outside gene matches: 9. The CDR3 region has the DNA TGTGCCAGCAGTTACCTAGCGGGGGCAGGGTATAATACGCAGTATTTT. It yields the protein CASSYLAGAGYNTQYF.

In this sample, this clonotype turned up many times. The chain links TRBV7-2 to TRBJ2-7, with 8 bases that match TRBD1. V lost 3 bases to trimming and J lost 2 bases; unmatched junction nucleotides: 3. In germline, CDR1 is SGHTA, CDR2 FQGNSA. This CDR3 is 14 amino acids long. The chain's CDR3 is CASSFLRGPYEQYV. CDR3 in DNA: TGTGCCAGCAGCTTCCTCAGGGGGCCCTACGAGCAGTACGTC.

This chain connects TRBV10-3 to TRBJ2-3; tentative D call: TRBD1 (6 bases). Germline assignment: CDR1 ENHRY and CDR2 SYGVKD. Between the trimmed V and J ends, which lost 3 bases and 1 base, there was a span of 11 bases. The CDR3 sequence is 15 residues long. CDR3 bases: TGTGCCATCAGTGACCCAGGGGATGGCACAGATACGCAGTATTTT. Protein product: CAISDPGDGTDTQYF.

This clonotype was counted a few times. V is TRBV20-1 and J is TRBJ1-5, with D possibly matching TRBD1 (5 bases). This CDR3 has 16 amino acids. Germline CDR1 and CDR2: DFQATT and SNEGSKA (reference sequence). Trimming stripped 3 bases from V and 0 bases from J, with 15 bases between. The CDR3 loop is CSARSTQAYSNQPQHF. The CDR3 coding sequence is TGCAGTGCTAGGTCAACACAGGCATATAGCAATCAGCCCCAGCATTTT.

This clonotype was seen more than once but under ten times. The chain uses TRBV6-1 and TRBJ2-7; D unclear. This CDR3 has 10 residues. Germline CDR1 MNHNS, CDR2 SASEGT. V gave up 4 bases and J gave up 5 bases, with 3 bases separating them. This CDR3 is CASSGNEQYV. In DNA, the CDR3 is TGTGCCAGCAGTGGCAACGAGCAGTACGTC.

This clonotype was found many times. This CDR3 is CASSFNPNTGELFF. CDR3 nucleotides: TGTGCCAGCAGCTTTAATCCCAACACCGGGGAGCTGTTTTTT. The rearrangement joins TRBV7-6 to TRBJ2-2; unclear D gene. CDR3 size: 14 residues. The germline gives CDR1 SGHVS, CDR2 FNYEAQ. Trimming removed 3 bases at V and 2 bases at J, with 7 bases between.

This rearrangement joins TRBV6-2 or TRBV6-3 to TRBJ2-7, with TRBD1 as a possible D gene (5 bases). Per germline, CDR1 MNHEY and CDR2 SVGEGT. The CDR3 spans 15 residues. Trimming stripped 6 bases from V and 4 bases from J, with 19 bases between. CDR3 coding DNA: TGTGCCAGCAGCAGCCGAGTACAGGATACTTACGAGCAGTACTTC. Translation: CASSSRVQDTYEQYF.

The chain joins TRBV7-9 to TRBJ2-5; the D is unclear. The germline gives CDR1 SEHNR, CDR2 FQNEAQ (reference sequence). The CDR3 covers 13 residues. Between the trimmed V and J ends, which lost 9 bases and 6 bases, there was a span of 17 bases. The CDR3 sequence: CASRTGSLKTQYF. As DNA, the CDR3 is TGTGCCAGTAGAACGGGTAGCCTAAAGACCCAGTACTTC.

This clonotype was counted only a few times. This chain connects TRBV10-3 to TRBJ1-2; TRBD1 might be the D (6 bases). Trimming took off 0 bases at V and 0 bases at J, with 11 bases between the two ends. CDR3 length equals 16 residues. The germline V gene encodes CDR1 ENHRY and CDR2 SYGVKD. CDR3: CAISESPGTPNYGYTF. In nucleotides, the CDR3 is TGTGCCATCAGTGAGTCCCCTGGGACACCTAACTATGGCTACACCTTC.

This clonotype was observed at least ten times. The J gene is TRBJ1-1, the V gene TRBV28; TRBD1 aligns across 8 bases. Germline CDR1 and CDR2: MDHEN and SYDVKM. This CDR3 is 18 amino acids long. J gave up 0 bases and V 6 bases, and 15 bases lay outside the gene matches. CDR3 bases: TGTGCCAGCAGCCTGGACAGGGCCCCCTGGGATGTGAACACTGAAGCTTTCTTT. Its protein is CASSLDRAPWDVNTEAFF.

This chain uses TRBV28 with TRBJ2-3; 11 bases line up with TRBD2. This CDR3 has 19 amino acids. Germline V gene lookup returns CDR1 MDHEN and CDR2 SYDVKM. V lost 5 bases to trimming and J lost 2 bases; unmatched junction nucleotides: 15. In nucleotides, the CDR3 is TGTGCCAGCAGTATCCTGAGGGCGACTAGCGGGGACATCACAGATACGCAGTATTTT. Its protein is CASSILRATSGDITDTQYF.